These T cell receptor beta chains were read from a single sample in a study of blood T cell repertoires in COVID-19. Using immunoSEQ multiplex PCR, the repertoire was profiled, and TCRdb retains in-frame clones only, with some absent. Of roughly 130,000 clones listed, 80% to 85% are singletons. The sequenced material came from peripheral blood. Receptors originate from a man aged 25 to 40 with COVID-19, enrolled during active disease. Each CDR3 is given with its conserved first and last residue. Fields, in order: CDR3 length, D gene, J gene, clone size, V gene, CDR3 DNA, CDR3 protein. A D gene is named only where the DNA matches it firmly. Clone sizes are given selectively: once, few, many, or a class where the clone is expanded.

>15|TRBD1|TRBJ2-2|NA|TRBV15
TGTGCCACCAGCAGAGACGACAGGGTGACCGGGGAGCTGTTTTTT
CATSRDDRVTGELFF
>13|NA|TRBJ1-3|NA|TRBV30
TGTGCCCAGAGGTCATCGTCTGGAAACACCATATATTTT
CAQRSSSGNTIYF
>14|TRBD1|TRBJ1-2|NA|TRBV2
TGTGCCAGCAGTGATTCCCCAGGGGGCTATGGCTACACCTTC
CASSDSPGGYGYTF
>16|TRBD2|TRBJ2-1|NA|TRBV7-3
TGTGCCAGCAGCCCCTCCGGGACTAGCGGGGGGAATGAGCAGTTCTTC
CASSPSGTSGGNEQFF
>16|TRBD1|TRBJ1-4|NA|TRBV5-1
TGCGCCAGCAGCTGGGGACAGGGAGCAACTAATGAAAAACTGTTTTTT
CASSWGQGATNEKLFF
>14|NA|TRBJ2-7|NA|TRBV6-5
TGTGCCAGCACTGGTAGTGGCACAGCTCGCGAGCAGTACTTC
CASTGSGTAREQYF
>14|NA|TRBJ1-6|NA|TRBV9
TGTGCCAGCAGCCCTCGACGGGATAATTCACCCCTCCACTTT
CASSPRRDNSPLHF
>15|NA|TRBJ2-7|NA|TRBV30
TGTGCCTGGAGTGTAGGGGGGGGGATTTCCTACGAGCAGTACTTC
CAWSVGGGISYEQYF
>15|TRBD1|TRBJ1-5|NA|TRBV28
TGTGCCAGCAGATTTGACAGGGCCGGCAATCAGCCCCAGCATTTT
CASRFDRAGNQPQHF
>16|TRBD1|TRBJ2-1|NA|TRBV30
TGTGCCTGGAGAGGTCCCGGACAGGCCTTACGCAATGAGCAGTTCTTC
CAWRGPGQALRNEQFF
>11|NA|TRBJ1-2|NA|TRBV24-1
TGTGCCACCAGTGAGGGAGGTGGCTACACCTTC
CATSEGGGYTF
>15|TRBD1|TRBJ1-6|NA|TRBV19
TGTGCCAGTAGTGCACAGGGGCATCTTAATTCACCCCTCCACTTT
CASSAQGHLNSPLHF
>17|TRBD2|TRBJ2-5|NA|TRBV6-2/TRBV6-3
TGTGCCAGCAGTTACGGGGGACTAGCGGGATTAAGGGAGACCCAGTACTTC
CASSYGGLAGLRETQYF
>15|NA|TRBJ2-1|NA|TRBV27
TGTGCCAGCAGAGACCCGGGAGATTTGTTTGATGAGCAGTTCTTC
CASRDPGDLFDEQFF
>15|NA|TRBJ2-2|once|TRBV5-1
TGCGCCAGCAGCTTTTGGGGAGAAAACACCGGGGAGCTGTTTTTT
CASSFWGENTGELFF
>14|TRBD1|TRBJ2-7|many|TRBV2
TGTGCCAGCACCGGGGACAGGGGGCTGTACGAGCAGTACTTC
CASTGDRGLYEQYF
>15|NA|TRBJ1-5|NA|TRBV18
TGTGCCAGCTCACCAGGGGCAGGGGGCAATCAGCCCCAGCATTTT
CASSPGAGGNQPQHF
>16|NA|TRBJ1-2|NA|TRBV4-1
TGCGCCAGCAGCCAAACACAACAGGGAGGGGGCTATGGCTACACCTTC
CASSQTQQGGGYGYTF
>17|TRBD1|TRBJ2-5|NA|TRBV9
TGTGCCAGCAGCGCCCGCGGAAAGACAGGGGTCGGCGAGACCCAGTACTTC
CASSARGKTGVGETQYF
>15|NA|TRBJ2-5|NA|TRBV27
TGTGCCACCTCTAAAGGGGGTATCCCTGGGGAGACCCAGTACTTC
CATSKGGIPGETQYF
>15|NA|TRBJ1-2|NA|TRBV21-1
TGTGCTGACTGTCGCCGGGGGGCGACTAACTATGGCTACACCTTC
CADCRRGATNYGYTF
>16|NA|TRBJ1-1|few|TRBV6-5
TGTGCCAGCAGTTACCTCAACAGGGTGGGGAACACTGAAGCTTTCTTT
CASSYLNRVGNTEAFF
>14|NA|TRBJ1-1|NA|TRBV6-2/TRBV6-3
TGTGCCAGCAGTTACCGAGGGGGACACACTGAAGCTTTCTTT
CASSYRGGHTEAFF
>16|TRBD2|TRBJ2-3|NA|TRBV7-8
TGTGCCAGCAGCCTTTGGGCGGGAGGGCGGTCAGATACGCAGTATTTT
CASSLWAGGRSDTQYF
>14|NA|TRBJ1-1|many|TRBV14
TGTGCCAGCAGCCCAAAGCGGGGGGCCACTGAAGCTTTCTTT
CASSPKRGATEAFF
>14|TRBD1|TRBJ2-7|NA|TRBV28
TGTGCCAGCAGTCGACAGGGAAGCTCCTACGAGCAGTACTTC
CASSRQGSSYEQYF
>14|NA|TRBJ2-7|NA|TRBV28
TGTGCCAGCATTGGGGGCAGCCGATTCTACGAGCAGTACTTC
CASIGGSRFYEQYF
>15|NA|TRBJ1-5|NA|TRBV6-5
TGTGCCAGCACTCCAGCAGGGCTTAGCAATCAGCCCCAGCATTTT
CASTPAGLSNQPQHF
>12|TRBD1|TRBJ1-2|once|TRBV2
TGTGCCAGCAGTCCTAACAGGGGTGGCTACACCTTC
CASSPNRGGYTF
>13|TRBD2|TRBJ2-7|NA|TRBV24-1
TGTGCCACCAGTGACGGGCGGGGGGTCGAGCAGTACTTC
CATSDGRGVEQYF
>13|NA|TRBJ1-2|NA|TRBV28
TGTGCCAGCAGCAACTTGGGGGCACGAGGCTACACCTTC
CASSNLGARGYTF
>15|TRBD1|TRBJ2-2|NA|TRBV28
TGTGCCAGCAGTTCCGGGGACAGACGCACCGGGGAGCTGTTTTTT
CASSSGDRRTGELFF
>18|TRBD2|TRBJ2-3|NA|TRBV4-1
TGCGCCAGCAGCCAGACAGGGTCTAGCGGGGGCAGCACAGATACGCAGTATTTT
CASSQTGSSGGSTDTQYF
>15|NA|TRBJ2-1|NA|TRBV9
TGTGCCAGCAGCGTTTCCGGAAGGACTCACAATGAGCAGTTCTTC
CASSVSGRTHNEQFF
>20|NA|TRBJ1-2|NA|TRBV10-3
TGTGCCATCAGTGAGTCGCGTCGCTCGACTGGGGGCGCAGATAACTATGGCTACACCTTC
CAISESRRSTGGADNYGYTF
>14|NA|TRBJ1-2|NA|TRBV6-5
TGTGCCAGCGAACCAGGGAACTCTAACTATGGCTACACCTTC
CASEPGNSNYGYTF
>16|TRBD1|TRBJ2-5|NA|TRBV28
TGTGCCAGCAGGAAAGCGGGGGACAGGGGCCAAGAGACCCAGTACTTC
CASRKAGDRGQETQYF
>14|TRBD2|TRBJ2-7|NA|TRBV7-2
TGTGCCAGCACGCTAGTCGGGGGGGATTACGAGCAGTACTTC
CASTLVGGDYEQYF